Presented here are 23 T cell receptor beta chains from one specimen sequenced in a study of blood T cell repertoires in COVID-19. Some clones are missing from TCRdb's copy, which holds only in-frame ones; the method was immunoSEQ multiplex PCR. The table shows 90,000 or so clones, with roughly 82% occurring only once. Specimen: peripheral blood. These receptors all stem from a human donor in a cohort sampled during active COVID-19.

This rearrangement joins TRBV6-5 to TRBJ2-7; TRBD2 might be the D (7 bases). CDR1 and CDR2 from the germline V gene are MNHEY and SVGAGI. The CDR3 runs to 15 residues. The V gene lost 6 bases and the J gene lost 3 bases, with 18 bases spanning the gap. In DNA, the CDR3 is TGTGCCAGCAGCCTAGGGGGGGAGGGCCTCTACGAGCAGTACTTC. It yields the protein CASSLGGEGLYEQYF.

This chain uses TRBV4-2 with TRBJ2-7; 8 bases align to TRBD1. CDR3 size: 14 residues. J gave up 2 bases and V 4 bases, and 4 bases lay outside the gene matches. Germline CDR1 reads LGHNA; CDR2 reads YNFKEQ. In DNA form, the CDR3 reads TGTGCCAGCAGCCCGACAGGGGAGGCCTACGAGCAGTACTTC. Its protein is CASSPTGEAYEQYF.

The chain is built from TRBV6-6 and TRBJ2-5; TRBD1 matches at 7 bases. The CDR3 consists of 14 residues. Germline-derived CDR1 and CDR2 are MNHNY and SVGAGI (reference sequence). Germline trimming cut 6 bases from V and 0 bases from J; bases unmatched to any gene: 4. CDR3 in amino acids: CASRIRGYQETQYF. CDR3 DNA: TGTGCCAGCAGAATCAGGGGGTACCAAGAGACCCAGTACTTC.

V and J are TRBV7-2 and TRBJ1-2; D possibly corresponds to TRBD1 (5 bases). V lost 5 bases to trimming and J lost 0 bases, with 13 bases between them. Germline assignment: CDR1 SGHTA and CDR2 FQGNSA. The CDR3 consists of 15 residues. CDR3 residues: CASSLGLGANYGYTF. DNA for the CDR3: TGTGCCAGCAGCCTGGGGTTAGGGGCTAACTATGGCTACACCTTC.

This clone appeared a single time. The chain is built from TRBV19 and TRBJ1-1; 7 bases align to TRBD1. J gave up 4 bases and V 5 bases, and 10 bases lay outside the gene matches. Germline V gene data show CDR1 as LNHDA and CDR2 as SQIVND (reference sequence). This CDR3 region has 15 residues. The CDR3 bases are TGTGCCAGTAGTGCCACGACCACAGGGGTCACTGAAGCTTTCTTT. Its translation is CASSATTTGVTEAFF. The whole variable domain, remainder taken from reference TRBV19 and TRBJ1-1, is DGGITQSPKYLFRKEGQNVTLSCEQNLNHDAMYWYRQDPGQGLRLIYYSQIVNDFQKGDIAEGYSVSREKKESFPLTVTSAQKNPTAFYLCASSATTTGVTEAFFGQGTRLTVV.

The chain couples TRBV2 to TRBJ2-3; TRBD2 matches at 14 bases. The CDR3 is made up of 15 amino acids. V gave up 6 bases and J gave up 6 bases; unmatched junction bases: 5. In germline, CDR1 is SNHLY, CDR2 FYNNEI. The CDR3 DNA is TGTGCCAGCAGCGAGGGACTAGCGGGAGAGGATACGCAGTATTTT. Translation gives CASSEGLAGEDTQYF. Full variable domain (missing parts from reference TRBV2 and TRBJ2-3): EPEVTQTPSHQVTQMGQEVILRCVPISNHLYFYWYRQILGQKVEFLVSFYNNEISEKSEIFDDQFSVERPDGSNFTLKIRSTKLEDSAMYFCASSEGLAGEDTQYFGPGTRLTVL.

This chain connects TRBV7-2 to TRBJ2-1, with D unresolved. Trimming took 5 bases from V and 4 from J, leaving 15 bases between them. This CDR3 is 15 amino acids long. Germline V gene lookup returns CDR1 SGHTA and CDR2 FQGNSA. DNA for the CDR3: TGTGCCAGCAGCCCCGACCCGGTCGGGTACAATGAGCAGTTCTTC. This encodes CASSPDPVGYNEQFF.

This clone is a singleton in its sample. The rearrangement joins TRBV6-6 to TRBJ1-1; TRBD1 agrees at 7 bases. The junction had 1 base not matched to a gene; V was cut back by 4 bases and J by 5 bases. There are 12 residues in the CDR3. Germline values: CDR1 MNHNY, CDR2 SVGAGI (reference sequence). The CDR3 sequence: CASSSDRTEAFF. The CDR3 DNA reads as TGTGCCAGCAGTTCGGACAGGACTGAAGCTTTCTTT.

V is TRBV2 and J is TRBJ1-2, with 8 bases aligning to TRBD1. Germline CDR1 SNHLY, CDR2 FYNNEI. This CDR3 is 14 amino acids long. V shed 3 bases, J shed 4 bases, and the junction held 4 bases outside the gene matches. The CDR3 DNA sequence: TGTGCCAGCAGTGACCAGGGGGCGGTCTATGGCTACACCTTC. Its protein product is CASSDQGAVYGYTF.

This clone was observed a handful of times. This sequence joins TRBV7-9 and TRBJ1-1; 8 bases map to TRBD1. The CDR3 has 16 residues. CDR1 and CDR2 from the germline V gene are SEHNR and FQNEAQ (reference sequence). V dropped 5 bases and J dropped 1; count of bases not matched to a gene: 9. The CDR3 coding sequence is TGTGCCAGCAGCCTTAGGGCAGGGACAGGGAACACTGAAGCTTTCTTT. Translation gives CASSLRAGTGNTEAFF.

The chain links TRBV6-5 to TRBJ1-5; D perhaps matches TRBD1 (5 bases). Germline CDR1 is MNHEY and CDR2 is SVGAGI. The CDR3 runs to 15 residues. The germline V and J ends were trimmed by 6 bases and 0 bases, with 12 bases remaining between them. The CDR3 region is CASRLTDNSNQPQHF. As DNA, the CDR3 is TGTGCCAGCAGACTGACAGATAATAGCAATCAGCCCCAGCATTTT.

This clone was picked up one time. The chain couples TRBV6-6 to TRBJ2-7; 11 bases fit TRBD2. The CDR3 length is 18 residues. J lost 5 bases, V lost 5 bases, and 17 bases had no gene match. The germline CDR1 and CDR2 sequences are MNHNY and SVGAGI (reference sequence). The DNA for the CDR3 is TGTGCCAGCAGTCCCGTTGGGTTTACTAGCGGGGGTTCCAACGAGCAGTACTTC. It codes for CASSPVGFTSGGSNEQYF.

This chain joins TRBV19 and TRBJ2-5, with D possibly TRBD2 on 7 matching bases. The germline V and J ends were trimmed by 6 bases and 9 bases, with 23 bases remaining between them. Looked up from germline, CDR1 is LNHDA and CDR2 is SQIVND (reference sequence). The CDR3 has 15 residues. As DNA, the CDR3 is TGTGCCAGTAGCAACCCTCTCGAGGGGGGGGATGCCCAGTACTTC. Protein product: CASSNPLEGGDAQYF. Based on the CDR3 plus reference TRBV19 and TRBJ2-5, the full variable domain is DGGITQSPKYLFRKEGQNVTLSCEQNLNHDAMYWYRQDPGQGLRLIYYSQIVNDFQKGDIAEGYSVSREKKESFPLTVTSAQKNPTAFYLCASSNPLEGGDAQYFGPGTRLLVL.

This clone has a single count. This chain links TRBV28 with TRBJ2-1; weak D call: TRBD1 (6 bases). The CDR3 has 14 residues. Per the germline V gene, CDR1 is MDHEN and CDR2 is SYDVKM. The V end lost 2 bases, the J end lost 4 bases, and 9 bases lay between the germline ends. The CDR3 DNA follows: TGTGCCAGCAGTTTACCGGACAGATACAATGAGCAGTTCTTC. Protein: CASSLPDRYNEQFF.

The genes are TRBV19 and TRBJ2-7, with D perhaps TRBD1 (7 bases). V was pared by 1 base and J by 3 bases, with 16 bases between. Germline V gene sequence: CDR1 LNHDA, CDR2 SQIVND (reference sequence). This CDR3 comprises 16 residues. The CDR3 here is CASSIVGGGPVYEQYF. Written as DNA, the CDR3 is TGTGCCAGTAGTATAGTAGGAGGGGGCCCGGTCTACGAGCAGTACTTC. Full variable domain (remainder filled in from reference TRBV19 and TRBJ2-7): DGGITQSPKYLFRKEGQNVTLSCEQNLNHDAMYWYRQDPGQGLRLIYYSQIVNDFQKGDIAEGYSVSREKKESFPLTVTSAQKNPTAFYLCASSIVGGGPVYEQYFGPGTRLTVT.

V is TRBV11-3 and J is TRBJ2-1; D uncertain. V lost 0 bases, J lost 2 bases, and 5 bases lay in between. Germline V gene data show CDR1 as SGHNT and CDR2 as YENEEA. This CDR3 comprises 14 residues. DNA for the CDR3: TGTGCCAGCAGCTTAGATCCGGCCTACAATGAGCAGTTCTTC. It is translated as CASSLDPAYNEQFF.

The V gene is TRBV6-2 or TRBV6-3, the J gene TRBJ2-7, with no clear D. This CDR3 has 15 amino acids. The V end lost 6 bases, the J end lost 0 bases, and 15 bases lay between the germline ends. Per germline, CDR1 MNHEY and CDR2 SVGEGT. DNA of the CDR3: TGTGCCAGCAGCCTACCCCTCTCCTACTCCTACGAGCAGTACTTC. Translated: CASSLPLSYSYEQYF.

The chain recombines TRBV5-6 with TRBJ1-4; maybe TRBD1 (6 bases). This CDR3 spans 15 amino acids. V lost 4 bases and J 0 bases, leaving 10 bases between the germline ends. Germline V gene sequence: CDR1 SGHDT, CDR2 YYEEEE. The CDR3 DNA reads as TGTGCCAGCAGCCTCCGACAGGCAACTAATGAAAAACTGTTTTTT. Its protein is CASSLRQATNEKLFF.

CDR3 coding DNA: TGTGCCAGCAGCTTGGCGAGGACAAAGGATCAGCCCCAGCATTTT. Amino acid sequence: CASSLARTKDQPQHF. This chain uses TRBV5-8 with TRBJ1-5, with D possibly TRBD1 on 5 matching bases. V lost 0 bases and J lost 5, with 12 bases in between. Per the germline V gene, CDR1 is SGHTS and CDR2 is YDEGEE. The CDR3 is 15 amino acids.

The chain links TRBV7-9 to TRBJ2-5; 7 nucleotides line up with TRBD1. Germline V gene data show CDR1 as SEHNR and CDR2 as FQNEAQ (reference sequence). The CDR3 length is 14 residues. Trimming took 3 bases from V and 5 from J; bases not matched to a gene: 6. This CDR3 reads CASSLDRNAETQYF. The CDR3 DNA is TGTGCCAGCAGCTTGGACAGGAACGCGGAGACCCAGTACTTC. Using reference TRBV7-9 and TRBJ2-5 for the parts outside the CDR3, the full variable domain is DTGVSQNPRHKITKRGQNVTFRCDPISEHNRLYWYRQTLGQGPEFLTYFQNEAQLEKSRLLSDRFSAERPKGSFSTLEIQRTEQGDSAMYLCASSLDRNAETQYFGPGTRLLVL.

V is TRBV24-1 and J is TRBJ2-1; 8 nucleotides match TRBD1. In germline, CDR1 is KGHDR, CDR2 SFDVKD. V lost 6 bases to trimming and J lost 7 bases; unmatched junction nucleotides: 10. There are 15 residues in the CDR3. This chain's CDR3 is CATSTGQAVANEQFF. The CDR3, as DNA: TGTGCCACCAGTACGGGACAGGCGGTCGCAAATGAGCAGTTCTTC.

The chain carries TRBV12-5 and TRBJ1-1; 8 nucleotides match TRBD1. With V trimmed by 6 bases and J by 10 bases, 10 bases remained unmatched. The CDR3 covers 13 residues. Germline values: CDR1 LGHNT, CDR2 FRNRAP. This CDR3 reads CASGDSWTGPAFF. Written as DNA, the CDR3 is TGTGCTAGTGGGGACTCCTGGACAGGGCCAGCTTTCTTT.

This clone has just one count. The rearrangement links TRBV5-1 to TRBJ1-2, with 10 bases lining up with TRBD1. With V trimmed by 4 bases and J by 4 bases, 10 bases remained unmatched. Germline loops: CDR1 SGHRS, CDR2 YFSETQ. The CDR3 covers 16 residues. CDR3 residues: CASSGGGTGAGYGYTF. The CDR3 bases are TGCGCCAGCAGCGGAGGGGGGACAGGGGCCGGCTATGGCTACACCTTC.